This entry concerns a single T cell receptor (beta chain). Through a sample-barcoded 5' primer and a J-beta primer mix, a second PCR was run for roughly 7 to 12 cycles. Every single cDNA molecule received a tag from a template-switch adaptor with 12 random nucleotides. TCRdb independently ran MiXCR on the 5' RACE reads; one entry per CDR3 protein. The sample includes roughly 1 million distinct CDR3 sequences, under 30% of them seen just once. The sample originates from a study of blood T cells in healthy people across ages. Between the trimmed V and J ends, which lost 1 base and 5 bases, there was a span of 11 bases. CDR3 length: 14 amino acids. Germline CDR1 reads MGHRA; CDR2 reads YSYEKL. These same records also appear under a second study, on T cells of mothers and their children. That work adds: In cDNA synthesis, all of the extracted RNA was used at around 1.4 ug per 15 ul. In the second PCR, M1S primer introduced barcodes and 2-4 random bases. The data showed no persistent microchimeric T cell clones.

The receptor was derived from a girl aged 2 to 10 in good health. The genes are TRBV4-1 and TRBJ2-5; D perhaps matches TRBD2 (5 bases). Sequencing used blood. CDR3 sequence reads: CASSQGPGLETQYF. CDR3 nucleotide sequence: TGCGCCAGCAGCCAAGGTCCAGGACTTGAGACCCAGTACTTC.